One sample yielded the 14 T cell receptor beta chains listed below, sequenced in a study of T-cell memory formation after mild COVID-19. TCRdb analysed the 5' RACE reads with MiXCR anew, one entry per CDR3 protein. The table records around 340,000 distinct CDR3 sequences, around 15% of them present only once. The material sequenced was PBMCs or a T cell subset sorted from them (not recorded which). The receptors were gathered from a man between 18 and 29 years old who had mild COVID-19 (a few samples of this study predate the infection). Cell type and time point are not known.

At least ten counts were recorded for this clonotype. As DNA, the CDR3 is TGCGCCAGCAGCCAACGCCTAACAGGGGGCTCCTACAATGAGCAGTTCTTC. Amino acid sequence: CASSQRLTGGSYNEQFF. This chain joins TRBV4-1 and TRBJ2-1; 8 bases line up with TRBD1. The CDR3 covers 17 residues. The V and J ends lost 2 bases and 0 bases, in that order; junction bases with no gene match: 6. Germline V gene sequence: CDR1 MGHRA, CDR2 YSYEKL.

The chain combines TRBV27 with TRBJ2-3; D is undetermined. The V gene lost 6 bases and the J gene lost 2 bases, with 15 bases spanning the gap. The CDR3 runs to 15 residues. In germline, CDR1 is MNHEY, CDR2 SMNVEV (reference sequence). The CDR3 DNA reads TGTGCCAGCAGATTCGGTGGTCTAAACACAGATACGCAGTATTTT. Translation: CASRFGGLNTDTQYF.

The chain couples TRBV10-2 to TRBJ1-1; D might be TRBD1 (6 bases). This CDR3 is built from 15 residues. Per the germline V gene, CDR1 is WSHSY and CDR2 is SAAADI. Trimming left V 1 base short and J 1 base short, with 10 bases between. Here the CDR3 reads CASSEWAGANTEAFF. In nucleotides, the CDR3 is TGCGCCAGCAGTGAGTGGGCAGGGGCGAACACTGAAGCTTTCTTT.

This clonotype appeared a few times. The chain couples TRBV18 to TRBJ2-3; D is ambiguous. Germline-derived CDR1 and CDR2 are KGHSH and LQKENI. V dropped 2 bases and J dropped 3 bases, with 9 bases sitting between them. The CDR3 has 14 amino acids. This CDR3 is CASSPRAGTDTQYF. The CDR3 nucleotides read TGTGCCAGCTCACCAAGGGCAGGAACAGATACGCAGTATTTT.

There are a few counts of this clonotype. This chain links TRBV12-3 or TRBV12-4 with TRBJ1-1; D may be TRBD1 (6 bases). This CDR3 comprises 14 residues. V was pared by 4 bases and J by 7 bases, with 16 bases between. CDR3 nucleotide sequence: TGTGCCAGCAGTTCCTGGACGGGGGCAGGTGAAGCTTTCTTT. It specifies CASSSWTGAGEAFF.

The rearrangement uses TRBV27 and TRBJ1-6; TRBD1 aligns across 7 bases. CDR3 length equals 13 residues. V was pared by 6 bases and J by 7 bases, with 3 bases of the junction left unmatched. In germline, CDR1 is MNHEY, CDR2 SMNVEV (reference sequence). CDR3 nucleotides: TGTGCCAGCAGCGACAGGGCGAATTCACCCCTCCACTTT. It yields the protein CASSDRANSPLHF.

This clonotype was found a few times. The chain is built from TRBV7-2 and TRBJ2-4; 9 bases align to TRBD2. CDR1 SGHTA and CDR2 FQGNSA come from the germline V gene. V was pared by 1 base and J by 8 bases, with 9 bases of the junction left unmatched. The CDR3 contains 16 residues. The DNA of the CDR3 is TGTGCCAGCAGCTTAGAAGCGGGGGGATTGGGGTACATTCAGTACTTC. This sequence encodes CASSLEAGGLGYIQYF.

This clonotype was recorded a few times. This chain joins TRBV7-2 and TRBJ1-2, with D uncertain. The V end lost 2 bases, the J end lost 4 bases, and 11 bases lay between the germline ends. The CDR3 has 14 residues. Germline CDR1 reads SGHTA; CDR2 reads FQGNSA. Here the CDR3 reads CASSLPGFSYGYTF. The CDR3 nucleotides read TGTGCCAGCAGCTTACCCGGGTTTTCCTATGGCTACACCTTC.

This clonotype appeared a few times. J is TRBJ2-1 and V is TRBV20-1; the D gene could be TRBD1 or TRBD2 (6 bases each). Between the trimmed V and J ends, which lost 3 bases and 2 bases, there was a span of 17 bases. Per the germline V gene, CDR1 is DFQATT and CDR2 is SNEGSKA (reference sequence). The CDR3 length is 16 residues. CDR3 coding DNA: TGCAGTGCTAGCTCCAGTATAGGGGGGACCTACAATGAGCAGTTCTTC. Translation gives CSASSSIGGTYNEQFF.

There are a few counts of this clonotype. This rearrangement joins TRBV29-1 to TRBJ2-7; possible D gene TRBD1, 6 bases. Germline CDR1 SQVTM, CDR2 ANQGSEA. The CDR3 loop spans 14 amino acids. Between the trimmed V and J ends, which lost 1 base and 1 base, there was a span of 11 bases. This chain's CDR3 is CSVEGPGESYEQYF. DNA of the CDR3: TGCAGCGTTGAAGGGCCAGGGGAGTCCTACGAGCAGTACTTC.

This clonotype came up a few times. The genes are TRBV27 and TRBJ1-1; D is unresolved. This CDR3 region has 11 residues. With 6 bases removed from V and 7 bases from J, the gap between germline ends came to 9 bases. CDR1 and CDR2 from the germline V gene are MNHEY and SMNVEV (reference sequence). CDR3 loop: CASSGYFEAFF. The CDR3 bases are TGTGCCAGCAGCGGATACTTTGAAGCTTTCTTT.

CDR3 DNA: TGTGCCAGCTCACAGGGGGCTGGCACCTACGAGCAGTACGTC. It translates to CASSQGAGTYEQYV. V is TRBV18 and J is TRBJ2-7, with 7 positions matching TRBD1. From germline, CDR1 is KGHSH and CDR2 LQKENI. The CDR3 is 14 residues long. V was clipped by 4 bases and J by 2 bases; unmatched bases: 5.

In this sample, this clonotype turned up a few times. The V gene is TRBV7-2, the J gene TRBJ2-1; 8 nucleotides line up with TRBD2. This CDR3 is 17 amino acids long. The germline V gene encodes CDR1 SGHTA and CDR2 FQGNSA. Trimming cost V 1 base and J 3 bases; bases outside gene matches: 8. The CDR3 DNA follows: TGTGCCAGCAGCTTAGGCGGGTGGGGACTAGACTACAATGAGCAGTTCTTC. Its protein is CASSLGGWGLDYNEQFF.

This clonotype has ten or more counts. The chain couples TRBV29-1 to TRBJ2-7, with a weak D call TRBD1 (6 bases). V was clipped by 4 bases and J by 1 base, with 17 bases between them. The CDR3 has 15 amino acids. The germline V gene encodes CDR1 SQVTM and CDR2 ANQGSEA. CDR3 amino acids: CSVGGSRGRSYEQYF. The CDR3, as DNA: TGCAGCGTTGGCGGGTCCAGGGGAAGATCCTACGAGCAGTACTTC.